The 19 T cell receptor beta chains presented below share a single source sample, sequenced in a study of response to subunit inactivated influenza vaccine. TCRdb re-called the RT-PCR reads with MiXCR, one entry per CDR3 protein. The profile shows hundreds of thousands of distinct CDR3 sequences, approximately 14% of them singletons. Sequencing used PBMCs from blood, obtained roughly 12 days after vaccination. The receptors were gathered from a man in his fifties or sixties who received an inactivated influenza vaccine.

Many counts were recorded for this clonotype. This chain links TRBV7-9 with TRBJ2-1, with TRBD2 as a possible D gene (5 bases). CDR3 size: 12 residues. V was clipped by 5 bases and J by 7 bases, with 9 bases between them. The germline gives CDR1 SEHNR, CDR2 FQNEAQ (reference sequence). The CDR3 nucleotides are TGTGCCAGCAGCCCGGACTTAAATGAGCAGTTCTTC. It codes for CASSPDLNEQFF. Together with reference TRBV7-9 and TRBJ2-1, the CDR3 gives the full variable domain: DTGVSQNPRHKITKRGQNVTFRCDPISEHNRLYWYRQTLGQGPEFLTYFQNEAQLEKSRLLSDRFSAERPKGSFSTLEIQRTEQGDSAMYLCASSPDLNEQFFGPGTRLTVL.

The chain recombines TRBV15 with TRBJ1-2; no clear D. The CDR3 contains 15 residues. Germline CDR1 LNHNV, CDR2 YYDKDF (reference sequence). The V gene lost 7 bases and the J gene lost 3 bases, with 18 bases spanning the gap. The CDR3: CATTTSTRGDYGYTF. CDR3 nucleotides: TGTGCCACCACCACCAGCACGCGAGGAGACTATGGCTACACCTTC.

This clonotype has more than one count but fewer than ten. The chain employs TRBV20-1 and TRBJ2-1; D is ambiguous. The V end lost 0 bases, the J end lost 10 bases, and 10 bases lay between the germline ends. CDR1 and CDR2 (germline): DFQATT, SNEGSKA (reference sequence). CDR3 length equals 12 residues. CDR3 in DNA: TGCAGTGCTAGAGATGGATCCTGGGAGCAGTTCTTC. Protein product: CSARDGSWEQFF.

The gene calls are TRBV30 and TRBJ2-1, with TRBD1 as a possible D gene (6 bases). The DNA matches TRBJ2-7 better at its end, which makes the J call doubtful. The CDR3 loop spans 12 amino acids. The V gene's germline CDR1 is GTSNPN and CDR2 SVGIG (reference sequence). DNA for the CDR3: TGTGCCTGGAGTTCACAGGGAAATGAGCAGTACTTC. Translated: CAWSSQGNEQYF.

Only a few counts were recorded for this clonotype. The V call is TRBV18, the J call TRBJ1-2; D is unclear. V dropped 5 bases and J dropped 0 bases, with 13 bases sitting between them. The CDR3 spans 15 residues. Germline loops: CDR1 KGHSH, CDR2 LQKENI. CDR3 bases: TGTGCCAGCTCAGGGAGGGCAGATACTAACTATGGCTACACCTTC. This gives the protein CASSGRADTNYGYTF.

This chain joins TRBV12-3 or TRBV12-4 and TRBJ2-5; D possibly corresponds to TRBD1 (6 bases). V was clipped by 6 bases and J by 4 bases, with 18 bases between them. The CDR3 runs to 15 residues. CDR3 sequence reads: CASRPDLGARETQYF. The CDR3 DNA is TGTGCCAGCAGACCCGACCTGGGGGCCCGAGAGACCCAGTACTTC.

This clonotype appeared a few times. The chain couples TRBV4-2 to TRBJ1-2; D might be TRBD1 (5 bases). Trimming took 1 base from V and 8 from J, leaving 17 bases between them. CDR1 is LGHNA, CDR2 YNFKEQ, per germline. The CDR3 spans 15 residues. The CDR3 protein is CASSQGVGAPKGYTF. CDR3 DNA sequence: TGTGCCAGCAGCCAAGGTGTAGGGGCGCCCAAAGGCTACACCTTC.

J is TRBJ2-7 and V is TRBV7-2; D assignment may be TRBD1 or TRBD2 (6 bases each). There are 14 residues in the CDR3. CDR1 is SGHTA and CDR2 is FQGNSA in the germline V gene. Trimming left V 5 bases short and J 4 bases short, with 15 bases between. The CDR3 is CASSQRGRTYEQYF. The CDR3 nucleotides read TGTGCCAGCAGCCAGAGGGGGAGGACTTACGAGCAGTACTTC.

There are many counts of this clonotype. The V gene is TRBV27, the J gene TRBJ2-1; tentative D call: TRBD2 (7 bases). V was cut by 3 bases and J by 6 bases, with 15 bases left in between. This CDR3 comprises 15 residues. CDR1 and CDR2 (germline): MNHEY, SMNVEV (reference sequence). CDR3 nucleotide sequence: TGTGCCAGCAGTTTCCACCGAGGGGGGGGCAATGAGCAGTTCTTC. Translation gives CASSFHRGGGNEQFF.

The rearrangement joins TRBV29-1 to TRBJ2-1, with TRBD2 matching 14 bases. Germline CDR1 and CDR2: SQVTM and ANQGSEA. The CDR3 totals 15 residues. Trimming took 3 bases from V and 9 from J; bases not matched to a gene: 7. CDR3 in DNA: TGCAGCGTTGAGACCGGGACTAGCGGGAGAGGTGAGCAGTTCTTC. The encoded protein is CSVETGTSGRGEQFF.

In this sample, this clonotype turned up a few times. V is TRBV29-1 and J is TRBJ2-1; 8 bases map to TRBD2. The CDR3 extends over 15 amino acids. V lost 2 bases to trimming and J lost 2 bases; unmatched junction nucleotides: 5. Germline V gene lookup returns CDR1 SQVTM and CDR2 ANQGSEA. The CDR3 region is CSVEMPGGTYNEQFF. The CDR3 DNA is TGCAGCGTTGAAATGCCGGGAGGGACCTACAATGAGCAGTTCTTC.

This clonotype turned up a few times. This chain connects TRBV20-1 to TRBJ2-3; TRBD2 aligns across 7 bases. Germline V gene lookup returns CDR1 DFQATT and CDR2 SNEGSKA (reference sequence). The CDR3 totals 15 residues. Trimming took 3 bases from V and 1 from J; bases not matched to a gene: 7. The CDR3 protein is CSARSLAAGTDTQYF. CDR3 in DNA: TGCAGTGCTAGGAGTCTAGCGGCAGGCACAGATACGCAGTATTTT.

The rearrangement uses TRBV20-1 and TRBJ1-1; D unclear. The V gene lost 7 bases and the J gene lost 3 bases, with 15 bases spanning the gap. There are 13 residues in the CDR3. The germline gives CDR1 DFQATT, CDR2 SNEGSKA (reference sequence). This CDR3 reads CSGHIGYDTEAFF. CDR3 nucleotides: TGCAGTGGCCATATAGGGTATGACACTGAAGCTTTCTTT.

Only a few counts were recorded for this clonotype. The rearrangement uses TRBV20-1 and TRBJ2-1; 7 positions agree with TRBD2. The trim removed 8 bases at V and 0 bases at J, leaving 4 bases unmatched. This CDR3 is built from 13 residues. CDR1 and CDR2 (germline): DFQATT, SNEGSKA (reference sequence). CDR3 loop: CSTERGSYNEQFF. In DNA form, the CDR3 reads TGCAGTACGGAGCGGGGCTCCTACAATGAGCAGTTCTTC.

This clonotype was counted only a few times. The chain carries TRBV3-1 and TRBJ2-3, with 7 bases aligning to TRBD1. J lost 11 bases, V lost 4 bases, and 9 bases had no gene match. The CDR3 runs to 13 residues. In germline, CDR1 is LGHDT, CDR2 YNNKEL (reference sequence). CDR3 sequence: CASSLDTGARQYF. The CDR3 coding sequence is TGTGCCAGCAGCCTTGATACAGGGGCGCGGCAGTATTTT.

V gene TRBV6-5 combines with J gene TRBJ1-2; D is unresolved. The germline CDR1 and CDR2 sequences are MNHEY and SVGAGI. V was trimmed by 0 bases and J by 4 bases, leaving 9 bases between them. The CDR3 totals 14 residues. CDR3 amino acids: CASSYSEGIYGYTF. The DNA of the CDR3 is TGTGCCAGCAGTTACTCGGAGGGTATCTATGGCTACACCTTC.

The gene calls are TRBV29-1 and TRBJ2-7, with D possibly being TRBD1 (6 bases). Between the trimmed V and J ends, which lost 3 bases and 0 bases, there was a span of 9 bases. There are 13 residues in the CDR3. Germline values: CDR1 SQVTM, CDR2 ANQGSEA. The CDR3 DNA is TGCAGCGTTGACCCAGGGGACTCCTACGAGCAGTACTTC. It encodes CSVDPGDSYEQYF.

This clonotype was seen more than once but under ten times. CDR3 nucleotides: TGTGCCAGCAGCCAGGGACAGGGGAATTCACCCCTCCACTTT. Amino acids: CASSQGQGNSPLHF. V is TRBV4-2 and J is TRBJ1-6; 10 nucleotides match TRBD1. CDR1 is LGHNA and CDR2 is YNFKEQ in the germline V gene. The V gene end was trimmed by 3 bases and the J gene end by 7 bases; junction bases not matched to a gene: 0. There are 14 residues in the CDR3.

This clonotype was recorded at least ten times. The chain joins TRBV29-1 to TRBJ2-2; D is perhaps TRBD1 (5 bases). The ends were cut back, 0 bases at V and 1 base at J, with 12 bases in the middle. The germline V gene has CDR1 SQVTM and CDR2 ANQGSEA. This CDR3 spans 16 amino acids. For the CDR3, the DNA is TGCAGCGTTGAAGATCGTAACAGGCGGAACACCGGGGAGCTGTTTTTT. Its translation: CSVEDRNRRNTGELFF.